The 21 T cell receptor beta chains below were found in one sample sequenced in a study of shared clonotypes between healthy human individuals. Terminally differentiated effector memory CD45RA+ cells were excluded from the naive CD8 cells, which were CD45RO-negative and positively selected for CCR7. TCRdb keeps only in-frame clones here, not all; method: immunoSEQ multiplex PCR. The profile covers roughly 2 million clones, with approximately 94% appearing a single time and roughly 1% taken by the ten largest. The sequenced material came from naive CD8+ T cells sorted from blood. The receptors derive from a man aged 18 to 29 in good health.

This rearrangement joins TRBV29-1 to TRBJ1-1; D remains unclear. The CDR3 contains 15 residues. V gave up 0 bases and J gave up 5 bases, with 16 bases separating them. Germline CDR1 is SQVTM and CDR2 is ANQGSEA. DNA for the CDR3: TGCAGCGTTGAAGATATCCGGGGAGCAGGTACTGAAGCTTTCTTT. This gives the protein CSVEDIRGAGTEAFF.

This chain connects TRBV27 to TRBJ1-1; D remains unclear. Trimming removed 1 base at V and 1 base at J, with 10 bases between. The CDR3 totals 15 residues. Per germline, CDR1 MNHEY and CDR2 SMNVEV (reference sequence). CDR3: CASSLYGEGNTEAFF. CDR3 in DNA: TGTGCCAGCAGTTTATATGGGGAGGGGAACACTGAAGCTTTCTTT.

As for this clone: One end of the junction varies from germline; a read error may be responsible. The chain combines TRBV7-7 with TRBJ2-7; 10 bases are a match to TRBD2. Per the germline V gene, CDR1 is SSHAT and CDR2 is FNYEAQ (reference sequence). The CDR3 is 15 residues long. CDR3 sequence: CASSLAGGSSYEQYF. For the CDR3, the DNA is TGTGCTAGCAGCTTAGCGGGAGGCTCCTCCTACGAGCAGTACTTC. Full variable domain (missing parts from reference TRBV7-7 and TRBJ2-7): GAGVSQSPRYKVTKRGQDVTLRCDPISSHATLYWYQQALGQGPEFLTYFNYEAQPDKSGLPSDRFSAERPEGSISTLTIQRTEQRDSAMYRCASSLAGGSSYEQYFGPGTRLTVT.

This chain connects TRBV4-3 to TRBJ2-1; D ambiguous. This CDR3 is 16 amino acids long. CDR1 and CDR2 from the germline V gene are LGHNA and YSLEER. Trimming pared 0 bases from V and 0 bases from J, leaving 9 bases between. CDR3 amino acids: CASSQEINLSYNEQFF. The CDR3 region has the DNA TGCGCCAGCAGCCAAGAGATAAACCTCTCCTACAATGAGCAGTTCTTC.

The V gene is TRBV27, the J gene TRBJ2-5; perhaps TRBD1 as D (5 bases). The CDR3 has 13 residues. CDR1 is MNHEY, CDR2 SMNVEV, per germline (reference sequence). The germline V and J ends were trimmed by 2 bases and 7 bases, with 11 bases remaining between them. CDR3 sequence (DNA): TGTGCCAGCAGTTTACCAGGGATAGGGACCCAGTACTTC. The encoded protein is CASSLPGIGTQYF.

The chain has TRBV9 and TRBJ2-1; D is possibly TRBD1 (5 bases). Trimming removed 4 bases from V and 7 bases from J, with 15 bases in between. The CDR3 is 14 residues long. Germline V lookup: CDR1 SGDLS, CDR2 YYNGEE. The CDR3 reads CASSFDWGPNEQFF. As DNA, the CDR3 is TGTGCCAGCAGCTTCGACTGGGGCCCAAATGAGCAGTTCTTC.

J is TRBJ2-1 and V is TRBV10-3; 7 bases align to TRBD2. CDR3 length: 16 residues. Germline V CDR1 and CDR2: ENHRY, SYGVKD. The V segment lost 3 bases and the J segment 6 bases; nucleotides outside the gene matches: 11. This CDR3 is CAISESGRAVGNEQFF. In DNA form, the CDR3 reads TGTGCCATCAGTGAAAGTGGGAGGGCCGTCGGCAATGAGCAGTTCTTC.

V gene TRBV5-6 combines with J gene TRBJ1-2; D remains ambiguous. The V end lost 0 bases, the J end lost 3 bases, and 9 bases lay between the germline ends. The CDR3 covers 14 residues. Per germline, CDR1 SGHDT and CDR2 YYEEEE. The CDR3 loop is CASSLATDYYGYTF. For the CDR3, the DNA is TGTGCCAGCAGCTTGGCGACGGATTACTATGGCTACACCTTC.

The chain has TRBV6-5 and TRBJ2-2; 10 bases map to TRBD1. V dropped 5 bases and J dropped 3; count of bases not matched to a gene: 3. Per the germline V gene, CDR1 is MNHEY and CDR2 is SVGAGI. The CDR3 is 15 amino acids. CDR3 region: CASSLGTGDTGELFF. The CDR3 DNA sequence: TGTGCCAGCAGTCTCGGGACAGGGGACACCGGGGAGCTGTTTTTT.

Comment on this clone: Other nucleotide sequences in the sample specify the same CDR3. The rearrangement links TRBV19 to TRBJ2-7, with 8 nucleotides matching TRBD1. Germline CDR1 is LNHDA and CDR2 is SQIVND (reference sequence). The ends lost 0 bases at V and 3 bases at J; junction bases unmatched: 7. The CDR3 extends over 16 amino acids. The CDR3 nucleotides read TGTGCCAGTAGTATAGATCTCCGAACAGGGGGCTACGAGCAGTACTTC. Protein sequence: CASSIDLRTGGYEQYF.

The CDR3 protein is CAISESRTSPHEQFF. CDR3 nucleotides: TGTGCCATCAGTGAGTCCAGGACTAGCCCGCATGAGCAGTTCTTC. The chain employs TRBV10-3 and TRBJ2-1, with 8 nucleotides matching TRBD2. V was clipped by 0 bases and J by 8 bases; unmatched bases: 6. Germline assignment: CDR1 ENHRY and CDR2 SYGVKD. CDR3 size: 15 residues.

The chain employs TRBV29-1 and TRBJ2-1, with unresolved D. V was trimmed by 3 bases and J by 0 bases, leaving 12 bases between them. The CDR3 has 15 residues. CDR1 is SQVTM, CDR2 ANQGSEA, per germline. The CDR3 sequence is CSVEGILSSYNEQFF. DNA for the CDR3: TGCAGCGTTGAGGGTATTTTAAGCTCCTACAATGAGCAGTTCTTC.

The chain couples TRBV9 to TRBJ1-2, with 9 positions matching TRBD1. The CDR3 is 17 residues long. Trimming at V came to 6 bases and at J to 8 bases, leaving 20 bases not matched to a gene. Germline values: CDR1 SGDLS, CDR2 YYNGEE. The CDR3 DNA reads TGTGCCAGCACCCCTTCGGGCACAGGGGGCTTTATTGGGGGCTACACCTTC. Translation: CASTPSGTGGFIGGYTF. Complete variable domain (other parts from reference TRBV9 and TRBJ1-2): DSGVTQTPKHLITATGQRVTLRCSPRSGDLSVYWYQQSLDQGLQFLIQYYNGEERAKGNILERFSAQQFPDLHSELNLSSLELGDSALYFCASTPSGTGGFIGGYTFGSGTRLTVV.

This chain uses TRBV4-3 with TRBJ1-6, with TRBD1 as a possible D gene (6 bases). The CDR3 runs 18 residues. Trimming took off 0 bases at V and 3 bases at J, with 15 bases between the two ends. Germline V gene data show CDR1 as LGHNA and CDR2 as YSLEER. The CDR3 loop reads CASSQDWEGQDYNSPLHF. CDR3 coding DNA: TGCGCCAGCAGCCAAGATTGGGAGGGACAAGACTATAATTCACCCCTCCACTTT.

This chain joins TRBV5-4 and TRBJ2-7, with 10 bases that match TRBD2. This CDR3 spans 13 amino acids. The V gene's germline CDR1 is SGHNT and CDR2 YYREEE (reference sequence). J was trimmed by 7 bases and V by 10 bases; bases with no gene match: 11. DNA for the CDR3: TGTGCCTCGGGGGAGCTAGCGGGAGTTGAGCAGTACTTC. As protein: CASGELAGVEQYF.

V gene TRBV4-1 combines with J gene TRBJ2-4, with D unresolved. The CDR3 extends over 14 amino acids. V dropped 0 bases and J dropped 8 bases, with 11 bases sitting between them. Per the germline V gene, CDR1 is MGHRA and CDR2 is YSYEKL. In DNA form, the CDR3 reads TGCGCCAGCAGCCAAGATTACCTAGGAGACATTCAGTACTTC. Its translation: CASSQDYLGDIQYF.

The chain recombines TRBV11-2 with TRBJ2-5, with D possibly being TRBD1 or TRBD2 (5 bases each). The length of the CDR3 is 15 residues. In germline, CDR1 is SGHAT, CDR2 FQNNGV. Trimming removed 4 bases at V and 0 bases at J, with 12 bases between. This chain's CDR3 is CASSSHMGDQETQYF. DNA for the CDR3: TGTGCCAGCAGCTCCCATATGGGGGACCAAGAGACCCAGTACTTC.

The chain has TRBV30 and TRBJ2-1; TRBD2 aligns across 9 bases. Germline CDR1 and CDR2: GTSNPN and SVGIG (reference sequence). The CDR3 has 15 residues. The V segment lost 0 bases and the J segment 7 bases; nucleotides outside the gene matches: 7. CDR3 DNA: TGTGCCTGGAGTGTATTAGCGGGAGAGGGGAATGAGCAGTTCTTC. It translates to CAWSVLAGEGNEQFF.

The chain recombines TRBV4-1 with TRBJ1-4; TRBD1 might be the D (5 bases). V shed 1 base and J shed 11 bases, with 14 bases lying between them. The CDR3 totals 14 residues. Germline values: CDR1 MGHRA, CDR2 YSYEKL. CDR3 in DNA: TGCGCCAGCAGCCAAGGGGGACCTTTGGGTAAACTGTTTTTT. Translating gives CASSQGGPLGKLFF.

The V and J genes are TRBV4-2 and TRBJ1-1, with unresolved D. Per germline, CDR1 LGHNA and CDR2 YNFKEQ. This CDR3 comprises 11 residues. V was trimmed by 0 bases and J by 8 bases, leaving 4 bases between them. The CDR3 region is CASSQDWEAFF. The CDR3 nucleotides read TGTGCCAGCAGCCAAGATTGGGAAGCTTTCTTT.

A remark on this clone: Other DNA variants within this sample encode the same CDR3. The V and J genes are TRBV30 and TRBJ1-3; 8 bases map to TRBD1. The V gene's germline CDR1 is GTSNPN and CDR2 SVGIG (reference sequence). This CDR3 has 13 amino acids. Unmatched junction bases numbered 3, after V lost 4 bases and J lost 4 bases. CDR3 region: CAWTQGAGNTIYF. In DNA, the CDR3 is TGTGCCTGGACCCAGGGGGCCGGAAACACCATATATTTT.